These 17 T cell receptor beta chains were all obtained from the same sample, sequenced in a study of blood T cell repertoires in COVID-19 (dated by TCRdb to the early 2020s). Receptors were amplified or captured by the immunoSEQ multiplex PCR assay. This immuneACCESS table, as held by TCRdb, lists in-frame sequences with V and J called but not all clones. Of the missing ones, under half trace to an unresolved V gene in checked studies; the others have no known cause. Present in this sample are about 130,000 clones, around 87% of which were seen just once. Approximately 4% of the sample is taken by the ten largest. The sequencing sample was made of peripheral blood. The receptors come from a woman aged 55-75 years with acute or convalescent COVID-19.

Comments on this clone: The junction and the germline gene differ at one end; a read error may be behind it. The J gene is TRBJ1-1, the V gene TRBV7-9; 8 bases fit TRBD1. CDR1 and CDR2 from the germline V gene are SEHNR and FQNEAQ (reference sequence). The CDR3 contains 14 residues. This CDR3 reads CASSQDRVKTEAFF. DNA for the CDR3: TGTGCCAGCAGTCAGGACAGGGTGAAGACTGAAGCTTTCTTT. Using reference TRBV7-9 and TRBJ1-1 for the parts outside the CDR3, the full variable domain is DTGVSQNPRHKITKRGQNVTFRCDPISEHNRLYWYRQTLGQGPEFLTYFQNEAQLEKSRLLSDRFSAERPKGSFSTLEIQRTEQGDSAMYLCASSQDRVKTEAFFGQGTRLTVV.

In this sample, this clone turned up once. The chain employs TRBV27 and TRBJ1-1; D is ambiguous. The CDR3 contains 15 residues. V dropped 7 bases and J dropped 4 bases, with 19 bases sitting between them. The germline V gene encodes CDR1 MNHEY and CDR2 SMNVEV (reference sequence). Here the CDR3 reads CASKFRVTLSTEAFF. The CDR3 DNA reads TGTGCCAGCAAATTCCGCGTTACGTTGAGCACTGAAGCTTTCTTT.

This chain links TRBV29-1 with TRBJ1-5; the match to TRBD1 covers 9 bases. The CDR3 has 13 residues. Germline assignment: CDR1 SQVTM and CDR2 ANQGSEA. V shed 6 bases and J 4 bases; nucleotides not matched to a gene: 4. The CDR3 DNA is TGCAGCGTGGGGACAGGGAATAATCAGCCCCAGCATTTT. This translates into CSVGTGNNQPQHF.

The chain has TRBV7-8 and TRBJ1-2; maybe TRBD1 (6 bases). The CDR3 sequence is 15 residues long. Germline V CDR1 and CDR2: SGHVS, FQNEAQ. Trimming cost V 5 bases and J 4 bases, with 17 bases left between them. CDR3 protein: CASSHGQTTPYGYTF. As DNA, the CDR3 is TGTGCCAGCAGCCACGGACAGACTACCCCCTATGGCTACACCTTC.

The chain links TRBV6-5 to TRBJ1-1; possible D gene TRBD1, 6 bases. Germline CDR1 is MNHEY and CDR2 is SVGAGI. This CDR3 region has 10 residues. V was cut by 6 bases and J by 10 bases, with 9 bases left in between. The CDR3 DNA reads TGTGCCAGCAGGGACAGCCGAGCTTTCTTT. This sequence encodes CASRDSRAFF.

The CDR3 reads CASGGVSGQPQHF. The CDR3 coding sequence is TGTGCCAGCGGAGGGGTTTCGGGTCAGCCCCAGCATTTT. The V and J genes are TRBV25-1 and TRBJ1-5, with D possibly matching TRBD1 (5 bases). Germline assignment: CDR1 MGHDK and CDR2 SYGVNS. CDR3 length: 13 amino acids. V was trimmed by 8 bases and J by 6 bases, leaving 14 bases between them.

The genes are TRBV27 and TRBJ1-2; 9 positions match TRBD1. Germline V gives CDR1 MNHEY, CDR2 SMNVEV (reference sequence). The CDR3 covers 15 residues. J gave up 3 bases and V 6 bases, and 8 bases lay outside the gene matches. The CDR3 protein is CASRGQGPGDYGYTF. The CDR3 nucleotides read TGTGCCAGCAGGGGACAGGGACCGGGGGACTATGGCTACACCTTC.

This chain connects TRBV14 to TRBJ1-1, with D possibly TRBD1 on 5 matching bases. This CDR3 contains 14 residues. Looked up from germline, CDR1 is SGHDN and CDR2 is FVKESK. Between the trimmed V and J ends, which lost 4 bases and 3 bases, there was a span of 12 bases. In nucleotides, the CDR3 is TGTGCCAGCAGCCCCGTCGGGGGGGACACTGAAGCTTTCTTT. It translates to CASSPVGGDTEAFF.

J is TRBJ1-1 and V is TRBV5-1; D uncertain. V was cut by 0 bases and J by 2 bases, with 14 bases left in between. The CDR3 runs to 16 residues. CDR1 and CDR2 from the germline V gene are SGHRS and YFSETQ. The CDR3 region has the DNA TGCGCCAGCAGCTTGGCGGGAAACCCGGTAAACACTGAAGCTTTCTTT. Its translation: CASSLAGNPVNTEAFF. The full variable domain, completed using reference TRBV5-1 and TRBJ1-1, is KAGVTQTPRYLIKTRGQQVTLSCSPISGHRSVSWYQQTPGQGLQFLFEYFSETQRNKGNFPGRFSGRQFSNSRSEMNVSTLELGDSALYLCASSLAGNPVNTEAFFGQGTRLTVV.

V and J are TRBV7-2 and TRBJ1-6; TRBD1 agrees at 10 bases. The V gene's germline CDR1 is SGHTA and CDR2 FQGNSA. J was trimmed by 9 bases and V by 5 bases; bases with no gene match: 4. This CDR3 region has 14 residues. In DNA form, the CDR3 reads TGTGCCAGCAGCGGGGACAGGGGAGGTTCACCCCTCCACTTT. As protein: CASSGDRGGSPLHF.

The chain carries TRBV5-1 and TRBJ1-1; the D is unclear. This CDR3 spans 14 amino acids. Trimming pared 5 bases from V and 6 bases from J, leaving 17 bases between. Germline V gene lookup returns CDR1 SGHRS and CDR2 YFSETQ. Written as DNA, the CDR3 is TGCGCCAGCAGACCATCCGGAGGATCTTCTGAAGCTTTCTTT. Protein product: CASRPSGGSSEAFF.

This chain uses TRBV7-2 with TRBJ2-5; D uncertain. Germline V lookup: CDR1 SGHTA, CDR2 FQGNSA. The CDR3 spans 14 residues. The ends were cut back, 2 bases at V and 5 bases at J, with 12 bases in the middle. In DNA, the CDR3 is TGTGCCAGCAGCTTAACTCCCTCGCTGGAGACCCAGTACTTC. Protein sequence: CASSLTPSLETQYF.

J is TRBJ1-1 and V is TRBV11-2; no reliable D call. The length of the CDR3 is 18 residues. Per the germline V gene, CDR1 is SGHAT and CDR2 is FQNNGV. The V end was cut by 5 bases, the J end by 1 base, with 23 bases between. CDR3 sequence: CASSHKITLGLWNTEAFF. DNA of the CDR3: TGTGCCAGCAGCCACAAAATAACACTAGGACTCTGGAACACTGAAGCTTTCTTT.

This clone was detected once. The J gene is TRBJ2-1, the V gene TRBV9, with 11 bases matching TRBD2. Germline CDR1 SGDLS, CDR2 YYNGEE. V lost 3 bases, J lost 2 bases, and 10 bases stayed unmatched. This CDR3 contains 18 residues. Here the CDR3 reads CASSAGLAASHPYNEQFF. The CDR3 nucleotides are TGTGCCAGCAGCGCGGGACTAGCGGCCTCCCACCCCTACAATGAGCAGTTCTTC.

This chain uses TRBV27 with TRBJ1-1, with a possible D match to TRBD1 (5 bases). The CDR3 covers 14 residues. Trimming took 6 bases from V and 1 from J, leaving 12 bases between them. The germline gives CDR1 MNHEY, CDR2 SMNVEV (reference sequence). The CDR3 DNA sequence: TGTGCCAGCAGGGTACAGGCGTCGAACACTGAAGCTTTCTTT. Translating it yields CASRVQASNTEAFF.

This chain uses TRBV7-2 with TRBJ1-4, with unresolved D. V gave up 3 bases and J gave up 3 bases, with 5 bases separating them. This CDR3 comprises 13 residues. CDR1 is SGHTA, CDR2 FQGNSA, per germline. This CDR3 reads CASSLSPNEKLFF. The CDR3 nucleotides read TGTGCCAGCAGCTTGAGTCCTAATGAAAAACTGTTTTTT.

J is TRBJ1-5 and V is TRBV5-1, with D possibly matching TRBD1 (5 bases). The germline gives CDR1 SGHRS, CDR2 YFSETQ. Trimming stripped 1 base from V and 5 bases from J, with 10 bases between. There are 14 residues in the CDR3. CDR3 sequence: CASSLRGDDQPQHF. The CDR3 DNA is TGCGCCAGCAGCTTGAGGGGCGATGATCAGCCCCAGCATTTT. The full variable domain, its missing parts supplied by reference TRBV5-1 and TRBJ1-5, is KAGVTQTPRYLIKTRGQQVTLSCSPISGHRSVSWYQQTPGQGLQFLFEYFSETQRNKGNFPGRFSGRQFSNSRSEMNVSTLELGDSALYLCASSLRGDDQPQHFGDGTRLSIL.